This TCR beta chain is from a study of cytomegalovirus exposure and HLA in healthy donors. Study at large: The 120 or so validation repertoires used a platform that matched the one used for the approximately 670 first-cohort repertoires, as a later analysis reported.

Germline-derived CDR1 and CDR2 are SGHAT and FQNNGV. The CDR3 runs 13 residues. Trimming pared 5 bases from V and 10 bases from J, leaving 15 bases between. As for this clone: The antigen remains unidentified.

TCRdb keeps only in-frame clones here, not all; method: immunoSEQ multiplex PCR. This table holds about 110,000 clones, roughly 90% found once. Study observations and caveats: Most sequenced TCRs were rare (though some public TCRs occurred in many donors).

The sequencing sample was made of PBMCs. The genes are TRBV11-2 and TRBJ1-5; no reliable D call. The clonotype comes from a woman aged 18-29 years in good health and CMV-seronegative. The CDR3 DNA sequence: TGTGCCAGCAGCAAATCCCCCGGGTCTCCCCAGCATTTT. Its translation: CASSKSPGSPQHF. Together with reference TRBV11-2 and TRBJ1-5, the CDR3 gives the full variable domain: EAGVAQSPRYKIIEKRQSVAFWCNPISGHATLYWYQQILGQGPKLLIQFQNNGVVDDSQLPKDRFSAERLKGVDSTLKIQPAKLEDSAVYLCASSKSPGSPQHFGDGTRLSIL.